The sequence of this T cell receptor beta chain was determined in a study of OX40 agonist ivuxolimab in advanced cancers. Study-level background: The dose-escalation cohort was roughly 84% male, with a mean age of 60 years, ranging about 20 to 85. General study findings and limits: The mean number of expanded clones was higher in CD8+ T cells than in CD4+.

People who had autoimmune disease history or systemic immunosuppression were excluded. Regarding this clone: Its target is not known.

The CDR3 spans 13 residues. V was pared by 6 bases and J by 6 bases, with 15 bases between. Germline assignment: CDR1 MNHEY and CDR2 SVGAGI. TCRdb keeps only in-frame clones here, not all; method: immunoSEQ multiplex PCR. Counted here are 35,000 to 45,000 clones, approximately 86% occurring once; the ten biggest clones make up 2.4%. The V gene is TRBV6-5, the J gene TRBJ2-7; no reliable D call. This receptor was obtained from an adult with an advanced solid tumor such as melanoma, head and neck, liver or kidney cancer. The sample here was CD4+ or CD8+ T cells sorted from blood, taken in a trial of the OX40 agonist ivuxolimab. The CDR3 DNA reads as TGTGCCAGCAGCCAGAACGCACCCTCCGAGCAGTACTTC. Its protein product is CASSQNAPSEQYF.